Reported below is one T cell receptor (beta chain). Its antigen is not identified. These data originate in a study of identical twins' blood T cells. General study results and limits: Each donor's most abundant TCRbeta clonotypes shared more CDR3 sequences with her twin than unrelated donors. Even for out-of-frame TCRbeta, twins reportedly shared V gene usage much more than unrelated donors.

Likely shared infections and vaccines: all three twin pairs were reared together. In TCRdb, the 5' RACE reads were re-called with MiXCR into one record per CDR3 protein. In the table there are roughly 340,000 distinct CDR3 sequences, roughly 31% of which are singletons. This receptor was taken from a woman aged 18-49 years in good health. The sample was PBMCs.

The CDR3 here is CSARDGTGGNEQYF. Here the CDR3 DNA reads TGCAGTGCTAGAGATGGGACAGGGGGTAACGAGCAGTACTTC. This chain uses TRBV20-1 with TRBJ2-7, with 11 positions matching TRBD1. The CDR3 extends over 14 amino acids. CDR1 is DFQATT and CDR2 is SNEGSKA in the germline V gene (reference sequence). After removal of 0 bases from V and 5 bases from J, the junction contained 3 bases not matched to a gene.